The 20 T cell receptor beta chains reported below all come from one sample, sequenced in a study of shared clonotypes between healthy human individuals. Sequencing was performed with immunoSEQ multiplex PCR; in TCRdb, only in-frame clones are kept and a portion is missing. The table lists about 2 million clones, 95% of them singletons. The sample taken for sequencing was naive CD4+ T cells sorted from blood. As for subset: CD45RA+ positively selected. The receptors shown here come from a man younger than 35 in good health.

J is TRBJ2-1 and V is TRBV5-1, with D possibly TRBD2 on 6 matching bases. The CDR3 loop spans 14 amino acids. V lost 0 bases and J 7 bases, leaving 11 bases between the germline ends. In germline, CDR1 is SGHRS, CDR2 YFSETQ. The CDR3 DNA reads TGCGCCAGCAGCTTGGCGGGAGATATAAATGAGCAGTTCTTC. As protein: CASSLAGDINEQFF.

The chain uses TRBV5-4 and TRBJ1-4; D not certain. V lost 1 base, J lost 3 bases, and 13 bases lay in between. CDR1 and CDR2 (germline): SGHNT, YYREEE (reference sequence). This CDR3 contains 16 residues. The CDR3: CASSLMGIGANEKLFF. CDR3 nucleotide sequence: TGTGCCAGCAGCTTGATGGGGATTGGAGCTAATGAAAAACTGTTTTTT.

The chain is built from TRBV6-5 and TRBJ1-2; 7 nucleotides align to TRBD1. Trimming at V came to 0 bases and at J to 2 bases, leaving 3 bases not matched to a gene. Germline V gene lookup returns CDR1 MNHEY and CDR2 SVGAGI. This CDR3 is 15 amino acids long. This CDR3 reads CASSYSKGGNYGYTF. The CDR3 DNA sequence: TGTGCCAGCAGTTACTCGAAAGGGGGCAACTATGGCTACACCTTC.

This clone has only a few counts. V and J are TRBV19 and TRBJ2-5; 7 bases align to TRBD2. Per the germline V gene, CDR1 is LNHDA and CDR2 is SQIVND (reference sequence). This CDR3 region has 15 residues. V dropped 5 bases and J dropped 0; count of bases not matched to a gene: 6. CDR3: CASSHRLAHQETQYF. CDR3 in DNA: TGTGCCAGTAGTCACCGACTAGCCCACCAAGAGACCCAGTACTTC.

The chain uses TRBV5-1 and TRBJ2-1; 8 bases are shared with TRBD2. The CDR3 has 15 residues. The germline V gene encodes CDR1 SGHRS and CDR2 YFSETQ. With 4 bases clipped from V and 5 bases from J, the junction kept 8 bases outside the gene matches. CDR3 amino acids: CASSPGTSKDNEQFF. CDR3 DNA: TGCGCCAGCAGCCCCGGGACTAGTAAGGACAATGAGCAGTTCTTC. Full variable domain (remainder filled in from reference TRBV5-1 and TRBJ2-1): KAGVTQTPRYLIKTRGQQVTLSCSPISGHRSVSWYQQTPGQGLQFLFEYFSETQRNKGNFPGRFSGRQFSNSRSEMNVSTLELGDSALYLCASSPGTSKDNEQFFGPGTRLTVL.

CDR3 in amino acids: CASSGTTGQETQYF. The CDR3 nucleotides are TGCGCCAGCAGCGGGACGACAGGCCAAGAGACCCAGTACTTC. V and J are TRBV5-1 and TRBJ2-5; possibly TRBD1 for D (6 bases). This CDR3 is built from 14 residues. CDR1 and CDR2 (germline): SGHRS, YFSETQ. The germline V and J ends were trimmed by 4 bases and 1 base, with 11 bases remaining between them.

The chain recombines TRBV5-1 with TRBJ2-3; D perhaps matches TRBD1 (5 bases). Trimming removed 4 bases from V and 0 bases from J, with 12 bases in between. The V gene's germline CDR1 is SGHRS and CDR2 YFSETQ. The CDR3 is 15 residues long. The DNA for the CDR3 is TGCGCCAGCAGCCCACGGACACCTAGCACAGATACGCAGTATTTT. Translated, it gives CASSPRTPSTDTQYF.

The chain is built from TRBV28 and TRBJ1-6; D possibly corresponds to TRBD1 (6 bases). Trimming removed 5 bases from V and 3 bases from J, with 14 bases in between. Germline V CDR1 and CDR2: MDHEN, SYDVKM. The CDR3 runs 16 residues. The CDR3 coding sequence is TGTGCCAGCAGTCTTTACAGGGACTTCTATAATTCACCCCTCCACTTT. This encodes CASSLYRDFYNSPLHF. Drawing the rest from reference TRBV28 and TRBJ1-6, the complete variable domain is DVKVTQSSRYLVKRTGEKVFLECVQDMDHENMFWYRQDPGLGLRLIYFSYDVKMKEKGDIPEGYSVSREKKERFSLILESASTNQTSMYLCASSLYRDFYNSPLHFGNGTRLTVT.

This clone was seen just once. The V call is TRBV19, the J call TRBJ2-6; weak D call: TRBD2 (5 bases). The CDR3 loop spans 15 amino acids. Germline V gives CDR1 LNHDA, CDR2 SQIVND (reference sequence). The ends were cut back, 5 bases at V and 0 bases at J, with 8 bases in the middle. The CDR3 DNA follows: TGTGCCAGTAGTTTAGGGAGCTCTGGGGCCAACGTCCTGACTTTC. Translated: CASSLGSSGANVLTF.

V usage is TRBV10-2 and J usage is TRBJ2-7, with TRBD2 matching 13 bases. The CDR3 extends over 16 amino acids. V lost 0 bases and J lost 2; bases outside the gene matches: 1. From germline, CDR1 is WSHSY and CDR2 SAAADI. The CDR3 loop is CASSESGLAGTYEQYF. CDR3 in DNA: TGCGCCAGCAGTGAGTCGGGACTAGCGGGGACCTACGAGCAGTACTTC.

The table lists this clone with a count of one. V usage is TRBV5-3 and J usage is TRBJ2-7, with D hard to call. TRBV5-3 is flagged as an ORF with uncertain function. The germline V and J ends were trimmed by 5 bases and 9 bases, with 18 bases remaining between them. The CDR3 contains 13 residues. CDR3 protein: CARSYREVSVQYF. The CDR3 DNA is TGTGCCAGAAGTTACCGTGAGGTCTCAGTGCAGTACTTC.

This clone was found once. The chain combines TRBV5-1 with TRBJ2-4; TRBD1 is a possible D gene (6 bases). Trimming took 8 bases from V and 0 from J, leaving 18 bases between them. This CDR3 has 16 amino acids. Germline loops: CDR1 SGHRS, CDR2 YFSETQ. The CDR3 region has the DNA TGCGCCAGAAGGACAGTTTGTCCTCTAGCCAAAAACATTCAGTACTTC. Protein sequence: CARRTVCPLAKNIQYF.

V usage is TRBV18 and J usage is TRBJ2-4, with D possibly called TRBD1 or TRBD2 (5 bases each). Germline V gene sequence: CDR1 KGHSH, CDR2 LQKENI. Trimming stripped 0 bases from V and 0 bases from J, with 12 bases between. The CDR3 contains 17 residues. Here the CDR3 DNA reads TGTGCCAGCTCACCACCGTTGGGGACGGTAGCCAAAAACATTCAGTACTTC. This encodes CASSPPLGTVAKNIQYF.

V usage is TRBV14 and J usage is TRBJ2-5, with D possibly matching TRBD2 (6 bases). V lost 1 base and J 4 bases, leaving 13 bases between the germline ends. The CDR3 loop spans 15 amino acids. Germline V gene data show CDR1 as SGHDN and CDR2 as FVKESK. The CDR3 bases are TGTGCCAGCAGCCAAGGGCAGTGGAGGGGAGAGACCCAGTACTTC. Its protein is CASSQGQWRGETQYF.

The chain is built from TRBV19 and TRBJ1-5; no clear D gene. The CDR3 has 15 residues. With 4 bases removed from V and 3 bases from J, the gap between germline ends came to 13 bases. Germline V CDR1 and CDR2: LNHDA, SQIVND (reference sequence). CDR3 sequence (DNA): TGTGCCAGTAGTAGGTTGGCCACCATCAATCAGCCCCAGCATTTT. Protein: CASSRLATINQPQHF.

The chain combines TRBV13 with TRBJ2-1; D gene uncertain. Trimming removed 2 bases at V and 7 bases at J, with 9 bases between. Germline V gene lookup returns CDR1 PRHDT and CDR2 FYEKMQ (reference sequence). CDR3 length equals 13 residues. This CDR3 is CASSLMGWNEQFF. CDR3 nucleotide sequence: TGTGCCAGCAGCTTAATGGGTTGGAATGAGCAGTTCTTC.

In this sample, this clone turned up once. The chain employs TRBV11-2 and TRBJ2-3; D unclear. With 4 bases removed from V and 3 bases from J, the gap between germline ends came to 8 bases. Germline CDR1 reads SGHAT; CDR2 reads FQNNGV. The CDR3 loop spans 13 amino acids. The CDR3 protein is CASSWTETDTQYF. The CDR3 region has the DNA TGTGCCAGCAGCTGGACCGAGACAGATACGCAGTATTTT.

V and J are TRBV5-1 and TRBJ2-7; 8 bases map to TRBD2. CDR3 length: 13 residues. Per the germline V gene, CDR1 is SGHRS and CDR2 is YFSETQ. The V gene end was trimmed by 4 bases and the J gene end by 4 bases; junction bases not matched to a gene: 4. Here the CDR3 reads CASSLGLEYEQYF. The CDR3 region has the DNA TGCGCCAGCAGCCTGGGACTAGAGTACGAGCAGTACTTC.

Written as DNA, the CDR3 is TGCGCCAGCAGTGGGGTTGTCGGGTCCCAGTACATTTATTTT. It yields the protein CASSGVVGSQYIYF. The J gene is TRBJ2-3, the V gene TRBV10-1, with D uncertain. The CDR3 is made up of 14 amino acids. With 4 bases removed from V and 15 bases from J, the gap between germline ends came to 23 bases. Looked up from germline, CDR1 is WNHNN and CDR2 is SYGVQD (reference sequence).

The V gene is TRBV2, the J gene TRBJ2-3; 7 positions agree with TRBD1. This CDR3 is 15 amino acids long. Germline V lookup: CDR1 SNHLY, CDR2 FYNNEI. J lost 1 base, V lost 5 bases, and 6 bases had no gene match. In nucleotides, the CDR3 is TGTGCCAGCAGTAGGGGGCCGGCGGGCACAGATACGCAGTATTTT. It specifies CASSRGPAGTDTQYF.